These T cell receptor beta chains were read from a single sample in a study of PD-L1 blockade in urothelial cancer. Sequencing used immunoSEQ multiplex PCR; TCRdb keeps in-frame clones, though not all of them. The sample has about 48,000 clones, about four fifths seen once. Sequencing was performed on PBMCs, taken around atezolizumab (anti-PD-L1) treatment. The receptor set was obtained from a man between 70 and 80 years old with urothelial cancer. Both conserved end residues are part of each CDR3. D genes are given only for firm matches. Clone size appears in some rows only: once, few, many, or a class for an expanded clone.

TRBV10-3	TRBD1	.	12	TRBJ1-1	TGTGCCATCAGTGCACAGGGGACTGAAGCTTTCTTT	CAISAQGTEAFF
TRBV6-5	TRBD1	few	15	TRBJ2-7	TGTGCCAGCACCTCCTCGGACAGGAAGAGTTGGGAGCAGTACTTC	CASTSSDRKSWEQYF
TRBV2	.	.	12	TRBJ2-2	TGTGCCAGCAGTTATTATCCCGGGGAGCTGTTTTTT	CASSYYPGELFF
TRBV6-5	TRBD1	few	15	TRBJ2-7	TGTGCCAGCAGGCAAACAGGGGGAATCTCCTACGAGCAGTACTTC	CASRQTGGISYEQYF
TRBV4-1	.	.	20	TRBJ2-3	TGCGCCAGCAGCCAAGATCACAAGCGCGGCGGGCTATTTGGCACAGATACGCAGTATTTT	CASSQDHKRGGLFGTDTQYF
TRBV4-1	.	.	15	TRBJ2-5	TGCGCCAGCAGCCAAGCACTAGAACAGCAAGAGACCCAGTACTTC	CASSQALEQQETQYF
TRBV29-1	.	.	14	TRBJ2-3	TGCAGCGTAAGAAAGGGGATCCTCACAGATACGCAGTATTTT	CSVRKGILTDTQYF
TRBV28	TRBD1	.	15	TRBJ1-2	TGTGCCAGCAGCTCACCGGGACAGGGGGCGAGGGGCTACACCTTC	CASSSPGQGARGYTF
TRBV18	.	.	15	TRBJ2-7	TGTGCCAGCTCGAGAGAGGGTCTAACGCGTCGCGAGCAGTACTTC	CASSREGLTRREQYF
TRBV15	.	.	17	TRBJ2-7	TGTGCCACCAGCAGAGATAAGGCCAGGGGATACACCTACGAGCAGTACTTC	CATSRDKARGYTYEQYF
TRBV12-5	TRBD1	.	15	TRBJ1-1	TGTGCTAGTGGTTTGTCCACAGGGGGGAACACTGAAGCTTTCTTT	CASGLSTGGNTEAFF
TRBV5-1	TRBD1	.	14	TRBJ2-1	TGCGCCAGCAGCCCGAGGACAGGGTCAAATGAGCAGTTCTTC	CASSPRTGSNEQFF
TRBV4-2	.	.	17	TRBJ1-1	TGTGCCAGCAGCCCGAGTACAGGGCCCTCCGGGAAAGATGAAGCTTTCTTT	CASSPSTGPSGKDEAFF
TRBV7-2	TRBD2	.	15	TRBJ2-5	TGTGCCAGCAGCGAAATGGGACTAGCGGGAGAGACCCAGTACTTC	CASSEMGLAGETQYF
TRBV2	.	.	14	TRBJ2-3	TGTGCCAGCAGTGGTACTAGTAGAACAGATACGCAGTATTTT	CASSGTSRTDTQYF
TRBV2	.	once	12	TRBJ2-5	TGTGCCAGCCTTGACCTAAGGGGGACCCAGTACTTC	CASLDLRGTQYF
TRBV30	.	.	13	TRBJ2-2	TGTGCCTGGAGCCCCAGGGTGGACGGGGAGCTGTTTTTT	CAWSPRVDGELFF
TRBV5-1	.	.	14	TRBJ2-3	TGCGCCAGCAGCTTGGACAGTAGCACAGATACGCAGTATTTT	CASSLDSSTDTQYF
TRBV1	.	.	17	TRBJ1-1	TGCACCAGCAGCCACGAAAAGCGCCGGGACAGGGGCACTGAAGCTTTCTTT	CTSSHEKRRDRGTEAFF
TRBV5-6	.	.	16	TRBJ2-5	TGTGCCAGCAGCCGACAGGGAGGCGGTTACCAAGAGACCCAGTACTTC	CASSRQGGGYQETQYF
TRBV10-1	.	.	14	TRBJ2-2	TGCGCCAGCAGCCGGGACTTCCCCGGGGGGGAGCTGTTTTTT	CASSRDFPGGELFF
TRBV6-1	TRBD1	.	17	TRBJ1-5	TGTGCCAGCAGTGACTGGTTAGACAGGGGAACTCATCAGCCCCAGCATTTT	CASSDWLDRGTHQPQHF
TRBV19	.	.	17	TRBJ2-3	TGTGCCAGTAGTGCTTTCTTCCTCAGGGGGGGCACAGATACGCAGTATTTT	CASSAFFLRGGTDTQYF
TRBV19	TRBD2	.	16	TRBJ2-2	TGTGCCAGTAAGCCCGCGGGAGACCACGGCACCGGGGAGCTGTTTTTT	CASKPAGDHGTGELFF
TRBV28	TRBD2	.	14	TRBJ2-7	TGTGCCAGCATTCGCTCGGGACTAAGTTACGAGCAGTACTTC	CASIRSGLSYEQYF
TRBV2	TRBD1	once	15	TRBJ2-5	TGTGCCGACTCCCCTGGACAGGCGCTCGGGGAGACCCAGTACTTC	CADSPGQALGETQYF
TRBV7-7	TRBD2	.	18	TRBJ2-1	TGTGCTAGCAGCCGAAATATCAGACTAGCGGGGGGGGACACTGAGCAGTTCTTC	CASSRNIRLAGGDTEQFF
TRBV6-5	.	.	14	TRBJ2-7	TGTGCCACTCGACAAAAGCCAAACTCCTACGAGCAGTACTTC	CATRQKPNSYEQYF
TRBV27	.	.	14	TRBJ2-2	TGTGCCAGCAGTGGGGGAAGGGGGACCGGGGAGCTGTTTTTT	CASSGGRGTGELFF
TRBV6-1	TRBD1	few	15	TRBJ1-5	TGTGCCAGCAGTGATCGGACAGGGGGCCCTCAGCCCCAGCATTTT	CASSDRTGGPQPQHF
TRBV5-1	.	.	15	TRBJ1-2	TGCGCCAGCAGCTTGGAGGGCAGGGAGGGCTATGGCTACACCTTC	CASSLEGREGYGYTF
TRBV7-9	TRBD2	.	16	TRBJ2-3	TGTGCCAGCAGCTCAACCACTAGCGGATCCACAGATACGCAGTATTTT	CASSSTTSGSTDTQYF
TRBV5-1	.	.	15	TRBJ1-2	TGCGCCAGCAGCCCAGTCGAGGGTTTTAACTATGGCTACACCTTC	CASSPVEGFNYGYTF
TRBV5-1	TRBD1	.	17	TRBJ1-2	TGCGCCAGCAGCTTGGTCGGGACAGGGGGCGGGAACTATGGCTACACCTTC	CASSLVGTGGGNYGYTF
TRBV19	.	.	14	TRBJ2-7	TGTGCCAGTAGTTCAGGGGCCGAAACCTACGAGCAGTACTTC	CASSSGAETYEQYF
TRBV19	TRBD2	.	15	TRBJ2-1	TGTGCCAGTAGTTCCGGACTAGCGCTCTACAATGAGCAGTTCTTC	CASSSGLALYNEQFF
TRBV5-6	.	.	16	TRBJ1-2	TGTGCCAGCAGCCTTGAAACAGGGCCTCCGCCTTATGGCTACACCTTC	CASSLETGPPPYGYTF
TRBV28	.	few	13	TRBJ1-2	TGTGCCAGCAGCTCGGACACAGCTGATGGCTACACCTTC	CASSSDTADGYTF
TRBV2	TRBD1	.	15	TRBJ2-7	TGTGCCAGCAGTCGACAGGGGGTGACTCGCTACGAGCAGTACTTC	CASSRQGVTRYEQYF
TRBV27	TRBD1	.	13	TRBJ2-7	TGTGCCAGCAGTCCGGGACAGTCCTACGAGCAGTACTTC	CASSPGQSYEQYF
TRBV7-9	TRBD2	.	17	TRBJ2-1	TGTGCCAGCAGCTTAGCGCGCGGAGGGAGGGTGGCGGATGAGCAGTTCTTC	CASSLARGGRVADEQFF
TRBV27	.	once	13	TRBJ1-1	TGTGCCAGTCGGGGATGGAAGAACACTGAAGCTTTCTTT	CASRGWKNTEAFF
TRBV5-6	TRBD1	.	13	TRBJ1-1	TGTGCCAGCAGCATAGACAGGGTCCCTGAAGCTTTCTTT	CASSIDRVPEAFF
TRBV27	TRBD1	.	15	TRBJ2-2	TGTGCCAGCAGTTCGACAACAGGGGGCCACGGGGAGCTGTTTTTT	CASSSTTGGHGELFF
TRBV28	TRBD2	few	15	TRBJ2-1	TGTGCCAGCAAACTAGCGGGAGGTCTCGACAATGAGCAGTTCTTC	CASKLAGGLDNEQFF